The table lists the clone carrying this T cell receptor beta chain with a few counts. The antigen remains undetermined. The sample belongs to a study of post-analysis software for immune sequencing data. Study-wide points: In patients, TRBV5-6, TRBV5-1 and TRBV20-1 belonged to five TRBV segments found more frequently than in controls.

CDR1 is MGHRA and CDR2 is YSYEKL in the germline V gene. The CDR3 totals 14 residues. V lost 1 base to trimming and J lost 2 bases, with 8 bases between them. Each TCR beta cDNA library carried unique molecular identifiers. Via MiXCR, TCRdb re-called the PCR reads, giving one row per CDR3 protein. The sample records fewer than 700,000 distinct CDR3 sequences, around 40% being singletons. This sequence was found in a girl aged 10 to 17 with multiple sclerosis. Sequenced material: blood. The gene calls are TRBV4-1 and TRBJ1-2; D unresolved. CDR3 residues: CASSQGHSNYGYTF. As DNA, the CDR3 is TGCGCCAGCAGCCAAGGGCATTCGAACTATGGCTACACCTTC.